The present T cell receptor (beta chain) was sequenced within a study of OX40 agonist ivuxolimab in advanced cancers. For the study at large: Patients received ivuxolimab, an intravenous treatment, every 2 weeks at 0.01 to 10 mg/kg. Antecedent anti-PD-1, anti-PD-L1 or anti-CTLA-4 therapy was permissible, with around 40% having received some.

This table comes from immunoSEQ multiplex PCR, and its TCRdb copy is limited to in-frame clones, with some not included. Here the sample spans about 83,000 clones, under 90% being singletons. Trimming removed 7 bases from V and 4 bases from J, with 13 bases in between. The CDR3 loop spans 13 amino acids. Germline lookup yields CDR1 MNHEY and CDR2 SVGAGI. This clone appeared a single time. This receptor was obtained from an adult with an advanced solid tumor such as melanoma, head and neck, liver or kidney cancer. Sequenced material: CD4+ or CD8+ T cells sorted from blood, taken in a trial of the OX40 agonist ivuxolimab. The chain recombines TRBV6-5 with TRBJ1-1; maybe TRBD1 (5 bases). The CDR3 protein is CASKDRGSTEAFF. The CDR3 bases are TGTGCCAGCAAAGATAGGGGCTCCACTGAAGCTTTCTTT.